These 28 T cell receptor beta chains share one sample of origin, sequenced in a study of tumor-infiltrating lymphocytes in primary liver carcinoma. Extraction of RNA together with DNA used about 17-30 mg of unsorted bulk tissue. The researchers produced TCR beta cDNA from 500 to 550 ng total RNA with a constant-region primer. Modified slightly, ARM-PCR produced TCR beta libraries over three nested multiplex PCR rounds. Researchers ran the first two PCR rounds for 9 to 10 cycles each with TRBV1-TRBV30 forward primers and a C-beta reverse primer. TCRdb ran MiXCR on the multiplex PCR reads and lists one entry per CDR3 protein. The sample holds some 50,000 distinct CDR3 sequences; about two thirds are singletons and the top ten take less than 35%. The material sequenced was liver tumor tissue from sampling region 5. This sample's subset: tumor region T5, tumor centre. These receptors were collected from a man aged 35-49 years with primary liver carcinoma and hepatitis B virus infection.

Concerning this clonotype: A much bigger clone sits one base away, suggesting this may be a read error. The V and J genes are TRBV20-1 and TRBJ2-1, with 12 bases aligning to TRBD2. This CDR3 spans 15 amino acids. Per germline, CDR1 DFQATT and CDR2 SNEGSKA (reference sequence). The CDR3 bases are TGCAGTGCGGCCGGGACTAGCGGGTACTACGATGAGCAGTTCTTC. Encoded protein: CSAAGTSGYYDEQFF.

This clonotype was detected only once. A read error may produce the germline difference seen at one junction end. V usage is TRBV20-1 and J usage is TRBJ2-3; 8 nucleotides agree with TRBD2. Per germline, CDR1 DFQATT and CDR2 SNEGSKA (reference sequence). The length of the CDR3 is 14 residues. CDR3 amino acids: CSATSGFSTDTQCF. For the CDR3, the DNA is TGCAGTGCTACTAGCGGGTTTAGCACAGATACGCAGTGTTTT.

This clonotype was observed many times. V gene TRBV6-5 combines with J gene TRBJ1-4; D possibly corresponds to TRBD1 (6 bases). The CDR3 loop spans 15 amino acids. V lost 5 bases and J 7 bases, leaving 17 bases between the germline ends. CDR1 is MNHEY and CDR2 is SVGAGI in the germline V gene. CDR3 amino acids: CASSKQGFLGEKLFF. In DNA form, the CDR3 reads TGTGCCAGCAGTAAACAGGGCTTTCTGGGTGAAAAACTGTTTTTT.

This clonotype was seen more than once but under ten times. The J gene is TRBJ2-5, the V gene TRBV7-3, with 7 bases lining up with TRBD1. The V gene end was trimmed by 1 base and the J gene end by 4 bases; junction bases not matched to a gene: 3. CDR1 and CDR2 from the germline V gene are SGHTA and FQGTGA. This CDR3 has 14 residues. CDR3 nucleotides: TGTGCCAGCAGCTTAAGTCAGGGGGTAGAGACCCAGTACTTC. This translates into CASSLSQGVETQYF.

On this clonotype itself: The junction departs from germline at one end; a sequencing error may be responsible. CDR3 sequence (DNA): TGTGCCAGCAGTTTCCTAAGCGGGAGCGCTACAGATACGCACTATTTT. Translating it yields CASSFLSGSATDTHYF. The chain links TRBV12-3 or TRBV12-4 to TRBJ2-3; TRBD2 agrees at 8 bases. This CDR3 has 16 amino acids.

V gene TRBV11-2 combines with J gene TRBJ2-6; 8 nucleotides agree with TRBD1. Trimming cost V 5 bases and J 1 base; bases outside gene matches: 10. This CDR3 region has 18 residues. From germline, CDR1 is SGHAT and CDR2 FQNNGV. In DNA form, the CDR3 reads TGTGCCAGCAGCCTACGGACAGGGTTTGTATCTGGGGCCAACGTCCTGACTTTC. Translating it yields CASSLRTGFVSGANVLTF.

On this clonotype: Since the CDR3 does not end with the conserved phenylalanine or tryptophan, this likely comes from a read error. The gene calls are TRBV4-1 and TRBJ2-7, with TRBD2 identical over 7 bases. The CDR3 is made up of 15 amino acids. CDR1 MGHRA and CDR2 YSYEKL come from the germline V gene. The CDR3 DNA is TGCGCCAGTAGCCAAGAAGGTCTAGCGGCCTACGAGCAGTACTTA. As protein: CASSQEGLAAYEQYL.

To note about this clonotype: Germline is not matched at one junction end, which may reflect a read error. This sequence joins TRBV10-1 and TRBJ2-5; 10 bases map to TRBD2. CDR1 is WNHNN, CDR2 SYGVQD, per germline (reference sequence). The CDR3 loop spans 16 amino acids. In DNA, the CDR3 is TGCGCCAGCGGTGAGTCTAGCGGGAGAAGTCTAGAGACCCAGTGCTTC. It yields the protein CASGESSGRSLETQCF.

In its sample, this clonotype was seen a few times. The junction departs from germline at one end; a sequencing error may be responsible. The genes are TRBV11-2 and TRBJ2-3; 9 bases line up with TRBD2. CDR3 length equals 16 residues. The germline CDR1 and CDR2 sequences are SGHAT and FQNNGV. CDR3 coding DNA: TGTGCCAGCAGCTTGGAGGGACTAGCATGGACAGATACGCACTATTTT. Translating it yields CASSLEGLAWTDTHYF.

By share of the sample, this clonotype is medium-sized (0.01 to 0.1%). V gene TRBV11-2 combines with J gene TRBJ2-2; D is perhaps TRBD2 (6 bases). Germline CDR1 is SGHAT and CDR2 is FQNNGV. CDR3 length: 15 residues. V lost 1 base to trimming and J lost 3 bases, with 9 bases between them. CDR3 protein: CASSLAGAYTGELFF. DNA of the CDR3: TGTGCCAGCAGCTTAGCGGGAGCCTACACCGGGGAGCTGTTTTTT. The full variable domain, rest sourced from reference TRBV11-2 and TRBJ2-2, is EAGVAQSPRYKIIEKRQSVAFWCNPISGHATLYWYQQILGQGPKLLIQFQNNGVVDDSQLPKDRFSAERLKGVDSTLKIQPAKLEDSAVYLCASSLAGAYTGELFFGEGSRLTVL.

Regarding this clonotype: A single base separates this from a much larger clone, so it may be a read error. DNA for the CDR3: TGTGCCTGGACGGACAGGGACAGTCGGCCCCAGCATTTT. Translation: CAWTDRDSRPQHF. The chain recombines TRBV30 with TRBJ1-5; 8 bases fit TRBD1. This CDR3 is 13 amino acids long. J was trimmed by 9 bases and V by 4 bases; bases with no gene match: 8. Germline assignment: CDR1 GTSNPN and CDR2 SVGIG (reference sequence).

As to this clonotype: The junction differs from germline at one of its ends, possibly a read error. The chain couples TRBV11-2 to TRBJ1-1; 7 bases are shared with TRBD1. Germline V gene sequence: CDR1 SGHAT, CDR2 FQNNGV. The CDR3 runs 15 residues. This CDR3 reads CASSFNRGPNSEAFF. The CDR3 DNA follows: TGCGCCAGCAGTTTCAACAGGGGCCCGAACTCTGAAGCTTTCTTT.

This clonotype was seen at least ten times. The V gene is TRBV29-1, the J gene TRBJ2-3, with D maybe TRBD2 (6 bases). This CDR3 has 14 residues. CDR1 is SQVTM, CDR2 ANQGSEA, per germline. V was cut by 5 bases and J by 5 bases, with 17 bases left in between. The CDR3 loop reads CSVLLPGVVDTQYF. CDR3 in DNA: TGCAGCGTTCTTCTTCCGGGAGTGGTAGATACGCAGTATTTT.

A word on this clonotype: Without the conserved terminal phenylalanine or tryptophan, this CDR3 likely stems from a read error. This sequence joins TRBV11-2 and TRBJ2-2, with 9 bases lining up with TRBD2. Germline V gene sequence: CDR1 SGHAT, CDR2 FQNNGV. With V trimmed by 4 bases and J by 9 bases, 9 bases remained unmatched. The CDR3 is made up of 15 amino acids. Written as DNA, the CDR3 is TGTGCCAGCAGCTGCGGGGGGGGGAATGTCAGGGAGCTGTTTTCT. This sequence encodes CASSCGGGNVRELFS.

V is TRBV29-1 and J is TRBJ2-3; perhaps TRBD2 as D (6 bases). This CDR3 has 15 amino acids. Germline CDR1 SQVTM, CDR2 ANQGSEA. V lost 5 bases, J lost 8 bases, and 23 bases lay in between. The CDR3 nucleotides are TGCAGCGTTCCTCGAATTAGCGGTACTACGGGTACGCAGTATTTT. The encoded protein is CSVPRISGTTGTQYF.

Regarding this clonotype: The germline gene is not matched at one end of the junction; a read error may be the cause. This chain uses TRBV29-1 with TRBJ2-1; tentative D call: TRBD1 (5 bases). CDR3 length equals 15 residues. From germline, CDR1 is SQVTM and CDR2 ANQGSEA. The CDR3 here is CSVGPPSSTYNEQFF. CDR3 sequence (DNA): TGCAGCGTGGGGCCTCCATCCAGCACCTACAATGAACAGTTCTTC.

With respect to this clonotype: The CDR3 end shows no conserved phenylalanine or tryptophan, and so a read error is likely. The limits of the CDR3 on the DNA are not certain, so only TCRdb's listed CDR3 is given. V is TRBV13 and J is TRBJ2-4; TRBD2, the table's D call, was not compared with the DNA. From its first to its last residue, the CDR3 has 14 amino acids. CDR1 and CDR2 (germline): PRHDT, FYEKMQ (reference sequence). The CDR3 spells CARSLRLRDSRFRL.

This clonotype has ten or more counts. The genes are TRBV5-4 and TRBJ2-2; tentatively, D is TRBD1 or TRBD2 (5 bases each). Germline CDR1 is SGHNT and CDR2 is YYREEE (reference sequence). CDR3 size: 16 residues. V was shortened by 4 bases and J by 0 bases, with 13 bases between the two germline ends. DNA of the CDR3: TGTGCCAGCAGCCACGGAAAGGGACCGAACACCGGGGAGCTGTTTTTT. Amino acid sequence: CASSHGKGPNTGELFF.

The chain carries TRBV12-3 or TRBV12-4 and TRBJ1-5; D is perhaps TRBD1 (6 bases). Deletions cut 7 bases from V and 3 bases from J, with 19 bases between. The CDR3 extends over 16 amino acids. CDR3 coding DNA: TGTGCCAGCACTTTCCACTGGACAGACCTCAATCAGCCCCAGCATTTT. Translated, it gives CASTFHWTDLNQPQHF.

With regard to this clonotype: Because it lacks the conserved phenylalanine or tryptophan at the end, this CDR3 is likely a read error. The chain joins TRBV2 to TRBJ1-5, with TRBD1 matching 8 bases. CDR1 is SNHLY, CDR2 FYNNEI, per germline. The CDR3 runs to 13 residues. As DNA, the CDR3 is TGTGTCGTACAGGGGGAGAGCAATCAGCCCCAGCATTAT. This translates into CVVQGESNQPQHY.

The gene calls are TRBV10-3 and TRBJ2-3; D is unresolved. The length of the CDR3 is 13 residues. The ends were cut back, 1 base at V and 0 bases at J, with 2 bases in the middle. From germline, CDR1 is ENHRY and CDR2 SYGVKD. The CDR3 reads CAISEYSTDTQYF. Here the CDR3 DNA reads TGTGCCATCAGTGAGTACAGCACAGATACGCAGTATTTT.

This chain links TRBV28 with TRBJ1-1; D not certain. Trimming took 3 bases from V and 6 from J, leaving 11 bases between them. The CDR3 covers 13 residues. Germline CDR1 is MDHEN and CDR2 is SYDVKM. Here the CDR3 DNA reads TGTGCCAGCAGTTTGCGCGGAGCCGCTGAAGCTTTCTTT. It encodes CASSLRGAAEAFF.

V gene TRBV7-9 combines with J gene TRBJ2-1, with 7 nucleotides matching TRBD2. The CDR3 covers 18 residues. Germline values: CDR1 SEHNR, CDR2 FQNEAQ (reference sequence). J gave up 3 bases and V 5 bases, and 16 bases lay outside the gene matches. The CDR3 sequence: CASSLPTLRLADYNEQFF. The CDR3 bases are TGTGCCAGCAGCCTTCCCACACTCAGACTAGCAGACTACAATGAGCAGTTCTTC.

About this clonotype itself: Its ends do not fully match the called genes, so a read error is possible. The J gene is TRBJ2-1, the V gene TRBV11-2; D possibly corresponds to TRBD2 (5 bases). This CDR3 contains 16 residues. CDR1 SGHAT and CDR2 FQNNGV come from the germline V gene. The CDR3 DNA reads TGTGCCAGCAGCTCGCGCCCCAGCTGGAGGATCTATGAGCGGTTCTTT. Translation: CASSSRPSWRIYERFF.

A remark on this clonotype: At one end, the junction sequence differs from germline, possibly due to a read error. This chain connects TRBV5-6 to TRBJ2-1; D possibly matches TRBD1 or TRBD2 (5 bases each). Germline lookup yields CDR1 SGHDT and CDR2 YYEEEE. CDR3 length: 14 residues. CDR3 coding DNA: TGTGCCAGCAGATTCGGGGCAGTGGGCAATGAGCAGTCCTTC. Translated, it gives CASRFGAVGNEQSF.

The chain is built from TRBV30 and TRBJ2-3; D is possibly TRBD1 (6 bases). TRBJ1-5 matches the DNA end more closely, so the J call is doubtful. Germline CDR1 reads GTSNPN; CDR2 reads SVGIG (reference sequence). The CDR3 is 14 residues long. The chain's CDR3 is CAGGQGGNTDTQHF. CDR3 in DNA: TGTGCCGGGGGCCAAGGCGGAAACACAGATACGCAGCATTTT.

This clonotype appeared once. The genes are TRBV11-2 and TRBJ2-7; 10 nucleotides agree with TRBD2. Germline V gene sequence: CDR1 SGHAT, CDR2 FQNNGV. With 2 bases clipped from V and 3 bases from J, the junction kept 7 bases outside the gene matches. The CDR3 sequence is 16 residues long. This CDR3 is CASSLSVGLAVYEQYF. The CDR3 region has the DNA TGTGCCAGCAGCTTATCCGTTGGACTAGCGGTCTACGAGCAGTACTTC.

The rearrangement uses TRBV6-1 and TRBJ2-7; 7 bases align to TRBD1. Germline assignment: CDR1 MNHNS and CDR2 SASEGT. CDR3 length: 15 residues. The ends lost 9 bases at V and 6 bases at J; junction bases unmatched: 17. The CDR3 DNA reads as TGTGCCAGTACCCCTCGAAAGGGGGCGATACTCGAGCAGTACTTC. Its protein product is CASTPRKGAILEQYF.